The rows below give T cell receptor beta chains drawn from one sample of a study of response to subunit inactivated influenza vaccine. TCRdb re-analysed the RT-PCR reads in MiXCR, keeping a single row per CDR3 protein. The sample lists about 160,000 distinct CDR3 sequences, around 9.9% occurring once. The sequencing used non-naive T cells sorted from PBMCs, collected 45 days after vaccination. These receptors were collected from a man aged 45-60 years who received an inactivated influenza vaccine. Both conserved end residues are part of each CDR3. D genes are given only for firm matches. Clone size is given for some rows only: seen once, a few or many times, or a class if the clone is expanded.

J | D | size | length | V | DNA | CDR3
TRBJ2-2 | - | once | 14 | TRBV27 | TGTGCCAGCAGTTCTCGGGGACCCACCGGGGAGCTGTTTTTT | CASSSRGPTGELFF
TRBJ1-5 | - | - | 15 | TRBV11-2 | TGTGCCAGCAGCTTAGGGCCAGGTGGGGGGGGGGCCCAGCATTTT | CASSLGPGGGGAQHF
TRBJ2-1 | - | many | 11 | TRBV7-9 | TGTGCCAGCAGTCGACGGGATGAGCAGTTCTTC | CASSRRDEQFF
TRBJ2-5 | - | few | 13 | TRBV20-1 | TGCAGTGCTAGAACAAGCGGCCAAGAGACCCAGTACTTC | CSARTSGQETQYF
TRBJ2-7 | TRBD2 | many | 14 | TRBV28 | TGTGCCAGCAGTCCTAGCGGGAGGGCGCGCGAGCAGTACTTC | CASSPSGRAREQYF
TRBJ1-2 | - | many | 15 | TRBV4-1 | TGCGCCAGCAGCCTCGAGGGCAGACGAATCTATGGCTACACCTTC | CASSLEGRRIYGYTF
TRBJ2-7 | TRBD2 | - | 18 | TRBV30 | TGTGCCTGGAGCGGGACTAGCGGGAGGCCTTCCTTTTCCTACGAGCAGTACTTC | CAWSGTSGRPSFSYEQYF
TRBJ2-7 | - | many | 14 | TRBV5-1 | TGCGCCAGCAGCTTGGTGGGACGGATCTACGAGCAGTACTTC | CASSLVGRIYEQYF
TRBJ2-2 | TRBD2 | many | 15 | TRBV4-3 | TGCGCCAGCAGCCAAGACGACGGGAGGACCGGGGAGCTGTTTTTT | CASSQDDGRTGELFF
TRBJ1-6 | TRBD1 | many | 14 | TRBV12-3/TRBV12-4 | TGTGCCAGCAGTCCACAGGGACAGCGATCACCCCTCCACTTT | CASSPQGQRSPLHF
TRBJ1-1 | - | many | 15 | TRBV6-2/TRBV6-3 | TGTGCCAGCAGTTACGCCGGGCTTAGGGGCACTGAAGCTTTCTTT | CASSYAGLRGTEAFF
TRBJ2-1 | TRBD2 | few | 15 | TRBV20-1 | TGCAGTGCGAGGTGGACTAGCGGGATGGACAATGAGCAGTTCTTC | CSARWTSGMDNEQFF
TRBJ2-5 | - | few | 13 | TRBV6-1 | TGTGCTACCGGCCGTTGGGTCCGAGAGACCCAGTACTTC | CATGRWVRETQYF
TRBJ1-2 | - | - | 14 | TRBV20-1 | TGCAGTGCTAGAGGGGGCAAAGGGGTCGGTGGCTACACCTTC | CSARGGKGVGGYTF